A selection of T cell receptor beta chains follows, all from one sample in a study of neurological immune-mediated disorders. One entry per CDR3 protein results from TCRdb running MiXCR on the 5' RACE reads. The table shows about 120,000 distinct CDR3 sequences, with roughly 3.2% occurring only once. The sample consisted of PBMCs. These receptors all stem from a woman aged 25 to 39 with multiple sclerosis. Both conserved end residues are part of each CDR3. Each record gives: J gene, clone size, D gene, V gene, CDR3 DNA, CDR3 protein. D genes are given only for firm matches. The size entry is marked missing in some rows and otherwise reads once, few, many or a size class.

J: TRBJ2-6; size: many; D: NA; V: TRBV7-7; DNA: TGTGCCAGCAGCTTGAGACCCCTGGGGAATACTTTTAACTCTGGGGCCAACGTCCTGACTTTC; CDR3: CASSLRPLGNTFNSGANVLTF
J: TRBJ2-5; size: many; D: TRBD2; V: TRBV20-1; DNA: TGCAGTGCTAGTGGGTTAGCGGGGTCCCAAGAGACCCAGTACTTC; CDR3: CSASGLAGSQETQYF
J: TRBJ2-3; size: many; D: NA; V: TRBV20-1; DNA: TGCAGTGCTAGGGGATCCTCACTAGGGGCCGACCTGAATACGCAGTATTTT; CDR3: CSARGSSLGADLNTQYF
J: TRBJ2-1; size: many; D: NA; V: TRBV29-1; DNA: TGCAGCGTTGAGGCGGGCTCCTACAATGAGCAGTTCTTC; CDR3: CSVEAGSYNEQFF
J: TRBJ1-1; size: many; D: NA; V: TRBV3-2; DNA: TGTGCCAGCAGCCAAGATACGCGACAGGGATCACCTTTCTTT; CDR3: CASSQDTRQGSPFF
J: TRBJ2-1; size: NA; D: TRBD2; V: TRBV15; DNA: TGTGCCACCAGCAAAGCGGGAGGTTCCCGGCCTGAGCAGTTCTTC; CDR3: CATSKAGGSRPEQFF
J: TRBJ1-5; size: many; D: NA; V: TRBV12-3/TRBV12-4; DNA: TGTGCCAGCAGCTACTTGGGACCGACAACTTCTAGCAATCAGCCCCAGCATTTT; CDR3: CASSYLGPTTSSNQPQHF
J: TRBJ2-1; size: many; D: TRBD2; V: TRBV24-1; DNA: TGTGCCACCAGCGCAGGACTAGCGGACAATGAGCAGTTCTTC; CDR3: CATSAGLADNEQFF
J: TRBJ2-5; size: many; D: NA; V: TRBV7-8; DNA: TGTGCCAGCAGCTTAGTAGTGGGGACCCAGTACTTC; CDR3: CASSLVVGTQYF
J: TRBJ1-1; size: NA; D: NA; V: TRBV15; DNA: TGTGCCACCAGCAGACGACTGACTGAAGCTTTCTTT; CDR3: CATSRRLTEAFF
J: TRBJ2-3; size: NA; D: NA; V: TRBV5-1; DNA: TGCGCCAGCAGCTGGACAAAATCTAGCACAGATACGCAGTATTTT; CDR3: CASSWTKSSTDTQYF
J: TRBJ2-7; size: many; D: NA; V: TRBV20-1; DNA: TGCAGTGCTAGAGATCCAGAGCGCACCTACGAGCAGTACTTC; CDR3: CSARDPERTYEQYF
J: TRBJ2-1; size: few; D: NA; V: TRBV12-2; DNA: TGTGCAAGTCGCTCTCTTAAATCGTCGCGCGGCAGCTCCTACAATGAGCAGTTCTTC; CDR3: CASRSLKSSRGSSYNEQFF
J: TRBJ2-1; size: many; D: TRBD2; V: TRBV10-3; DNA: TGTGCCATCAGTGAGTCAAGCGGGAGGGCCCTGTTC; CDR3: CAISESSGRALF
J: TRBJ2-3; size: many; D: TRBD2; V: TRBV9; DNA: TGTGCCAGCAGCGTAGTGGAGGGAGGGCCAGCTACGCAGTATTTT; CDR3: CASSVVEGGPATQYF
J: TRBJ2-6; size: many; D: TRBD1; V: TRBV7-2; DNA: TGTGCCAGCAGCCCCCGGACAGGGGGCCTCTCTGGGGCCAACGTCCTGACTTTC; CDR3: CASSPRTGGLSGANVLTF
J: TRBJ2-3; size: many; D: TRBD2; V: TRBV5-1; DNA: TGCGCCAGCAGCCCCGGACTAGCGGGGGGGTACACAGATACGCAGTATTTT; CDR3: CASSPGLAGGYTDTQYF
J: TRBJ2-1; size: many; D: NA; V: TRBV7-2; DNA: TGTGCCAGCAGCTTAGTTAGCGGAGACTACAATGAGCAGTTCTTC; CDR3: CASSLVSGDYNEQFF
J: TRBJ2-5; size: many; D: TRBD1; V: TRBV7-2; DNA: TGTGCCAGCAGCTTAGAAGGCAGGGGGAGAGAGACCCAGTACTTC; CDR3: CASSLEGRGRETQYF
J: TRBJ2-7; size: many; D: NA; V: TRBV5-1; DNA: TGCGCCAGCAGCTTGGATGCCGAGGAGCAGTACTTC; CDR3: CASSLDAEEQYF
J: TRBJ2-7; size: many; D: TRBD1; V: TRBV7-2; DNA: TGTGCCAGCAGGAAGGGGGCGGTAGAAACCTACGAGCAGTACTTC; CDR3: CASRKGAVETYEQYF
J: TRBJ2-2; size: many; D: NA; V: TRBV20-1; DNA: TGCAGTGCTAGAGACCCGGGGACAAGACCCGGGGAGCTGTTTTTT; CDR3: CSARDPGTRPGELFF
J: TRBJ1-3; size: many; D: NA; V: TRBV25-1; DNA: TGTGCCAGCAGTGCTCCAGGGTACTCTGGAAACACCATATATTTT; CDR3: CASSAPGYSGNTIYF
J: TRBJ1-2; size: many; D: TRBD1; V: TRBV7-2; DNA: TGTGCCAGCAGCCGCCTCCTCACAGGGGAGGCGGAGGGCTACACCTTC; CDR3: CASSRLLTGEAEGYTF
J: TRBJ1-2; size: many; D: NA; V: TRBV29-1; DNA: TGCAGCGTTGGTGGGTACAGCCCCTATGGCTACACCTTC; CDR3: CSVGGYSPYGYTF
J: TRBJ2-1; size: many; D: NA; V: TRBV20-1; DNA: TGCAGTGCTAGAGATCAATCTACAGGGAGACATGAGCAGTTCTTC; CDR3: CSARDQSTGRHEQFF
J: TRBJ2-2; size: many; D: TRBD2; V: TRBV15; DNA: TGTGCCACCAGCCCCGGGGGGGAGGACACCGGGGAGCTGTTTTTT; CDR3: CATSPGGEDTGELFF
J: TRBJ2-5; size: many; D: NA; V: TRBV7-9; DNA: TGTGCCAGCAGCTCGAGACAGGCGGTGGAGACCCAGTACTTC; CDR3: CASSSRQAVETQYF
J: TRBJ2-5; size: many; D: NA; V: TRBV10-3; DNA: TGTGCCATCAAAGAGACCCAGTACTTC; CDR3: CAIKETQYF
J: TRBJ1-2; size: many; D: TRBD1; V: TRBV6-6; DNA: TGTGCCAGCAGTTGGGACAGGGGGCTAGTCGACTATGGCTACACCTTC; CDR3: CASSWDRGLVDYGYTF
J: TRBJ1-1; size: many; D: TRBD1; V: TRBV29-1; DNA: TGCAGCGTAAAGGGACAGGGAACTAACACTGAAGCTTTCTTT; CDR3: CSVKGQGTNTEAFF
J: TRBJ1-3; size: many; D: NA; V: TRBV6-5; DNA: TGTGCCAGCAGTTTTACGGGGCAGAGCTCTGGAAACACCATATATTTT; CDR3: CASSFTGQSSGNTIYF
J: TRBJ2-3; size: many; D: TRBD1; V: TRBV12-3/TRBV12-4; DNA: TGTGCCAGCAGTCTATGGGACAGGGTGGACAGCACAGATACGCAGTATTTT; CDR3: CASSLWDRVDSTDTQYF
J: TRBJ2-1; size: many; D: NA; V: TRBV20-1; DNA: TGCAGTGCTAGAGGTACCAGCCGGGGCGATGAGCAGTTCTTC; CDR3: CSARGTSRGDEQFF
J: TRBJ2-2; size: few; D: NA; V: TRBV18; DNA: TGTGCCAGCTCACGTCCGGAGGGGGGCCTGGACACCGGGGAGCTGTTTTTT; CDR3: CASSRPEGGLDTGELFF
J: TRBJ2-5; size: few; D: TRBD1; V: TRBV24-1; DNA: TGTGCCACCAGTTCCGGGACAGGGGTCCAAGAGACCCAGTACTTC; CDR3: CATSSGTGVQETQYF
J: TRBJ2-1; size: many; D: TRBD2; V: TRBV7-8; DNA: TGTGCCAGCAGCTTAGCGCCAAGCGGGGTGAGCTACAATGAGCAGTTCTTC; CDR3: CASSLAPSGVSYNEQFF
J: TRBJ1-5; size: many; D: NA; V: TRBV2; DNA: TGTGCCAGCAGTGAAATGGGGTTAGGGAATCAGCCCCAGCATTTT; CDR3: CASSEMGLGNQPQHF
J: TRBJ2-7; size: many; D: NA; V: TRBV2; DNA: TGTGCCAGCAGTACAGGGGAGGCCACCTACGAGCAGTACTTC; CDR3: CASSTGEATYEQYF
J: TRBJ2-2; size: many; D: TRBD2; V: TRBV5-1; DNA: TGCGCCAGTTCGACTAGCGGGAGGGCCTATAGCACCGGGGAGCTGTTTTTT; CDR3: CASSTSGRAYSTGELFF
J: TRBJ2-1; size: many; D: TRBD2; V: TRBV3-1; DNA: TGTGCCAGCAGCCAGGGACTAGCGGGAGGGCTGACCAATGAGCAGTTCTTC; CDR3: CASSQGLAGGLTNEQFF
J: TRBJ2-3; size: many; D: NA; V: TRBV7-2; DNA: TGTGCCAGCAGCTTAGGCTCCGCTCGTACTAGCACAGATACGCAGTATTTT; CDR3: CASSLGSARTSTDTQYF
J: TRBJ2-2; size: few; D: NA; V: TRBV5-5; DNA: TGTGCCAGCAGCCGGGGCAATGCGGGACTCCGCACCGGGGAGCTGTTTTTT; CDR3: CASSRGNAGLRTGELFF
J: TRBJ2-2; size: many; D: TRBD1; V: TRBV10-1; DNA: TGCGCCAGCAGTAAGGGACAGGGGGCTATCGGGGAGCTGTTTTTT; CDR3: CASSKGQGAIGELFF
J: TRBJ1-6; size: many; D: NA; V: TRBV5-1; DNA: TGCGCCAGCAGCCTGGGGCAGGGTCCACCCCTCCACTTT; CDR3: CASSLGQGPPLHF
J: TRBJ1-1; size: many; D: NA; V: TRBV5-1; DNA: TGCGCCAGCAGCTTGGTAGCAGCTTCGAACACTGAAGCTTTCTTT; CDR3: CASSLVAASNTEAFF
J: TRBJ2-1; size: many; D: TRBD2; V: TRBV5-1; DNA: TGCGCCAGCAGCTTGGACGGACTAGCGGGGGGTTACAATGAGCAGTTCTTC; CDR3: CASSLDGLAGGYNEQFF
J: TRBJ2-1; size: many; D: TRBD1; V: TRBV20-1; DNA: TGCAGTGCTAGAGCTCGGGACAGGGGGCTTTATGAGCAGTTCTTC; CDR3: CSARARDRGLYEQFF
J: TRBJ1-1; size: many; D: NA; V: TRBV19; DNA: TGTGCCAGTATTAACACGGCATACACTGAAGCTTTCTTT; CDR3: CASINTAYTEAFF